This TCR beta chain was sequenced during a study of CD8 T cells in Susac syndrome. It was with random hexamers that roughly 0.45 to 1 ug RNA was reverse transcribed. Amplification of TCR beta CDR3 used immunoSEQ multiplex PCR across 54 Vbeta and 13 Jbeta. MiXCR, applied by TCRdb to the immunoSEQ multiplex PCR reads, yields one record per CDR3 protein. The data show roughly 120,000 distinct CDR3 sequences, 90% to 95% seen once. V was clipped by 0 bases and J by 1 base, with 4 bases between them. Germline CDR1 is SGHNT and CDR2 is YYREEE (reference sequence). The CDR3 totals 13 residues. The sequenced target, TCR beta, came from blood CD8+ and CD4+ T cells. Healthy donors, matched for age and sex, constituted the control group. TEMRA cells were FACS-enriched, unlike CD8+ and CD4+ T cells, which were negatively isolated.

The sequencing input was CD4+ T cells from PBMCs. This sequence was found in a human donor in good health. The chain employs TRBV5-4 and TRBJ2-5; no clear D. CDR3 DNA: TGTGCCAGCAGCTTGGTGCCCCAAGAGACCCAGTACTTC. Translated, it gives CASSLVPQETQYF.